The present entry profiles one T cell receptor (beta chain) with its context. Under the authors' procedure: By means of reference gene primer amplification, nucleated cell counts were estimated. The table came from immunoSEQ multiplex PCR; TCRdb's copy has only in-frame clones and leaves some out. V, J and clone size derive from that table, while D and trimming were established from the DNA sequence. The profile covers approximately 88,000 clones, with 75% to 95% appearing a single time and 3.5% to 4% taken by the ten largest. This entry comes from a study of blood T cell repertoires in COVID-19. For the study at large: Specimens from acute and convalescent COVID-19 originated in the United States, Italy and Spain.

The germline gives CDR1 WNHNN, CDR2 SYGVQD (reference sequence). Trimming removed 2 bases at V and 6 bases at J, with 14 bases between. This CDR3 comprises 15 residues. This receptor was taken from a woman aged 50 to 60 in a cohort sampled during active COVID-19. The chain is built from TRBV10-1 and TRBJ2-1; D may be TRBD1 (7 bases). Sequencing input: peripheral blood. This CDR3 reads CASSERQGGINEQFF. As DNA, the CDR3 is TGCGCCAGCAGTGAGCGTCAGGGGGGAATCAATGAGCAGTTCTTC.